This record looks at one T cell receptor beta chain sequence and its context. Its antigen is currently unknown. Profiling relied on immunoSEQ multiplex PCR, and the TCRdb table lists in-frame clones only, not all of them. The sample carries approximately 70,000 clones, about 80% recorded once. These data come from a study of vaccination effects on CD4 cells after COVID-19. Broader study findings: Marked clonal contraction of infection- and vaccine-induced clones was seen late after vaccination.

Germline CDR1 and CDR2: KGHSH and LQKENI. Trimming left V 6 bases short and J 1 base short, with 9 bases between. This CDR3 is built from 13 residues. Peptide-pool stimulation followed by sequencing identified expanded antigen-specific CD4+ clonotypes in the ViraFEST assay. The culture ran for 10 days, and then CD4+ T cells were isolated. Participants each got two BNT162b2 or mRNA-1273 vaccine doses. Culturing of more than 1.5 million PBMC per well took place with approximately 9.3 IU/ml IL-2 and 9 to 10 ug/ml peptides. The sequence derives from a human donor who received a COVID-19 vaccine. The sample was CD4+ T cells from PBMCs cultured with HCoV-OC43 spike peptides, taken after COVID-19 vaccination. Subset indicated: HCoV-OC43 spike overlapping peptide pool stimulation. This chain connects TRBV18 to TRBJ1-1; no definite D call. CDR3 DNA sequence: TGTGCCAGCTCCCCTGCTCAGAACACTGAAGCTTTCTTT. It specifies CASSPAQNTEAFF.